A single sample gave rise to the 32 T cell receptor beta chains below, sequenced in a study of shared clonotypes between healthy human individuals (dated by TCRdb to 2020 to 2021). Library preparation employed the immunoSEQ multiplex PCR assay. Entries here come from immuneACCESS through TCRdb and include only in-frame sequences with V and J called. Some clones fail to appear in such tables; in the studies checked, an unresolved V gene covers under half of the shortfall, and the cause of the remainder is unknown. In this sample the table shows over a million clones, roughly 70% of which occur a single time. About 1.5% of the sample is in the top ten clones. The specimen sequenced was memory CD4+ T cells sorted from blood. The cell subset or site label, read with the paper, signifies: CD45RA-negative fraction. The receptors stem from a young man in good health.

The genes are TRBV7-6 and TRBJ1-5; tentative D call: TRBD1 (5 bases). V gave up 1 base and J gave up 5 bases, with 12 bases separating them. This CDR3 is 15 amino acids long. Per the germline V gene, CDR1 is SGHVS and CDR2 is FNYEAQ. The CDR3 loop is CASSLGNGAYQPQHF. For the CDR3, the DNA is TGTGCCAGCAGCTTAGGGAACGGGGCCTATCAGCCCCAGCATTTT.

This clone was detected once. The chain couples TRBV30 to TRBJ2-1; 9 bases fit TRBD2. The V segment lost 3 bases and the J segment 3 bases; nucleotides outside the gene matches: 3. CDR3 size: 14 residues. In germline, CDR1 is GTSNPN, CDR2 SVGIG (reference sequence). The CDR3 coding sequence is TGTGCCTGGAGGAGTAGCGGGAGCTACAATGAGCAGTTCTTC. Protein product: CAWRSSGSYNEQFF.

The chain is built from TRBV25-1 and TRBJ1-1, with D unresolved. Trimming cost V 3 bases and J 4 bases, with 12 bases left between them. The CDR3 is 14 residues long. Germline V lookup: CDR1 MGHDK, CDR2 SYGVNS. The CDR3 DNA reads as TGTGCCAGCAGTGACGCCGGTCGGGGCACTGAAGCTTTCTTT. Encoded protein: CASSDAGRGTEAFF.

The chain joins TRBV7-2 to TRBJ2-7, with TRBD2 matching 10 bases. The V and J ends lost 3 bases and 2 bases, in that order; junction bases with no gene match: 1. CDR3 length equals 14 residues. Per the germline V gene, CDR1 is SGHTA and CDR2 is FQGNSA. CDR3 sequence: CASSFGLAAYEQYF. The CDR3 region has the DNA TGTGCCAGCAGCTTCGGACTAGCGGCCTACGAGCAGTACTTC.

This chain joins TRBV6-6 and TRBJ2-4, with TRBD2 matching over 12 bases. This CDR3 has 15 amino acids. Looked up from germline, CDR1 is MNHNY and CDR2 is SVGAGI (reference sequence). Trimming cost V 2 bases and J 4 bases; bases outside gene matches: 0. In nucleotides, the CDR3 is TGTGCCAGCAGTTACACTAGCGGGGGGAAAAACATTCAGTACTTC. Its protein product is CASSYTSGGKNIQYF.

The chain joins TRBV30 to TRBJ2-2; TRBD1 matches at 10 bases. There are 15 residues in the CDR3. Germline CDR1 GTSNPN, CDR2 SVGIG (reference sequence). V dropped 4 bases and J dropped 7; count of bases not matched to a gene: 9. The CDR3 nucleotides read TGTGCCTGGACCCCGGGGACAGGGGCCAACGGGGAGCTGTTTTTT. This translates into CAWTPGTGANGELFF.

The rearrangement links TRBV7-9 to TRBJ1-4, with D possibly TRBD1 on 5 matching bases. V lost 5 bases, J lost 2 bases, and 15 bases lay in between. Germline CDR1 SEHNR, CDR2 FQNEAQ (reference sequence). The CDR3 contains 16 residues. For the CDR3, the DNA is TGTGCCAGCAGCCAAGATTTGACAGCTACTAATGAAAAACTGTTTTTT. This translates into CASSQDLTATNEKLFF.

V and J are TRBV7-9 and TRBJ1-5; 7 nucleotides match TRBD1. After removal of 1 base from V and 6 bases from J, the junction contained 3 bases not matched to a gene. The CDR3 loop spans 14 amino acids. CDR1 SEHNR and CDR2 FQNEAQ come from the germline V gene (reference sequence). Written as DNA, the CDR3 is TGTGCCAGCAGCTTAGGACAGGGAAGTCAGCCCCAGCATTTT. Its protein product is CASSLGQGSQPQHF.

This sequence joins TRBV18 and TRBJ1-2; D remains ambiguous. The CDR3 loop spans 12 amino acids. V dropped 4 bases and J dropped 5 bases, with 8 bases sitting between them. Germline V gives CDR1 KGHSH, CDR2 LQKENI. The DNA for the CDR3 is TGTGCCAGCTCACGCCCGGGGTATGGCTACACCTTC. This encodes CASSRPGYGYTF.

Worth noting for this clone: Distinct nucleotide sequences in the sample also encode this CDR3. This sequence joins TRBV7-8 and TRBJ1-1; D uncertain. The CDR3 spans 14 residues. The V gene lost 0 bases and the J gene lost 1 base, with 6 bases spanning the gap. Germline CDR1 reads SGHVS; CDR2 reads FQNEAQ. CDR3: CASSLAGPNTEAFF. The DNA for the CDR3 is TGTGCCAGCAGCTTAGCAGGACCGAACACTGAAGCTTTCTTT.

The rearrangement links TRBV5-5 to TRBJ1-4, with 11 bases matching TRBD1. The germline gives CDR1 SGHKS, CDR2 YYEKEE (reference sequence). With 3 bases clipped from V and 0 bases from J, the junction kept 1 base outside the gene matches. The CDR3 runs 16 residues. CDR3: CASSWTGGTTNEKLFF. DNA for the CDR3: TGTGCCAGCAGCTGGACAGGGGGCACAACTAATGAAAAACTGTTTTTT.

This chain links TRBV6-6 with TRBJ2-1; D is uncertain. Trimming cost V 3 bases and J 5 bases, with 8 bases left between them. Germline CDR1 is MNHNY and CDR2 is SVGAGI (reference sequence). The CDR3 runs 13 residues. CDR3 nucleotides: TGTGCCAGCAGTTATTTCCGTGACAATGAGCAGTTCTTC. Translation: CASSYFRDNEQFF.

A note on this clone: In the same sample, other DNA sequences code for this CDR3. The rearrangement uses TRBV5-1 and TRBJ1-3, with TRBD1 matching over 7 bases. From germline, CDR1 is SGHRS and CDR2 YFSETQ. The CDR3 runs to 15 residues. Trimming at V came to 4 bases and at J to 0 bases, leaving 4 bases not matched to a gene. The CDR3 DNA is TGCGCCAGCAGCCTGGGACAGAGCTCTGGAAACACCATATATTTT. It is translated as CASSLGQSSGNTIYF.

The V call is TRBV19, the J call TRBJ2-6, with D possibly TRBD1 on 7 matching bases. With 0 bases removed from V and 2 bases from J, the gap between germline ends came to 8 bases. This CDR3 spans 16 amino acids. Germline-derived CDR1 and CDR2 are LNHDA and SQIVND (reference sequence). The CDR3 loop is CASSIDRGAGANVLTF. In DNA, the CDR3 is TGTGCCAGTAGTATAGACAGGGGGGCTGGGGCCAACGTCCTGACTTTC. Full variable domain (outside the CDR3, taken from reference TRBV19 and TRBJ2-6): DGGITQSPKYLFRKEGQNVTLSCEQNLNHDAMYWYRQDPGQGLRLIYYSQIVNDFQKGDIAEGYSVSREKKESFPLTVTSAQKNPTAFYLCASSIDRGAGANVLTFGAGSRLTVL.

The rearrangement links TRBV27 to TRBJ2-3; 16 nucleotides match TRBD2. With V trimmed by 4 bases and J by 5 bases, 9 bases remained unmatched. The CDR3 loop spans 18 amino acids. Germline loops: CDR1 MNHEY, CDR2 SMNVEV (reference sequence). CDR3 DNA sequence: TGTGCCAGCAGTTCGGGGACTAGCGGGAGGGCCGGGAGAGATACGCAGTATTTT. This gives the protein CASSSGTSGRAGRDTQYF.

The sample holds a few counts of this clone. The rearrangement links TRBV30 to TRBJ1-4, with D tentatively TRBD1 (5 bases). V gave up 3 bases and J gave up 4 bases, with 9 bases separating them. Germline values: CDR1 GTSNPN, CDR2 SVGIG (reference sequence). The CDR3 has 13 amino acids. In DNA, the CDR3 is TGTGCCTGGAGAATACAGGTTAATGAAAAACTGTTTTTT. It translates to CAWRIQVNEKLFF.

Concerning this clone itself: Other nucleotide sequences from this sample produce the same CDR3. The chain combines TRBV9 with TRBJ2-6; D is unresolved. Germline loops: CDR1 SGDLS, CDR2 YYNGEE. The V gene lost 0 bases and the J gene lost 0 bases, with 7 bases spanning the gap. This CDR3 comprises 16 residues. The CDR3 reads CASSVGLGSGANVLTF. The CDR3, as DNA: TGTGCCAGCAGCGTAGGGCTAGGCTCTGGGGCCAACGTCCTGACTTTC. Full variable domain (remainder filled in from reference TRBV9 and TRBJ2-6): DSGVTQTPKHLITATGQRVTLRCSPRSGDLSVYWYQQSLDQGLQFLIQYYNGEERAKGNILERFSAQQFPDLHSELNLSSLELGDSALYFCASSVGLGSGANVLTFGAGSRLTVL.

Notes on this clone: This specimen includes other DNA sequences encoding the same CDR3. The chain joins TRBV15 to TRBJ1-4, with D unresolved. Trimming removed 5 bases at V and 4 bases at J, with 11 bases between. CDR1 is LNHNV, CDR2 YYDKDF, per germline (reference sequence). The CDR3 sequence is 14 residues long. Written as DNA, the CDR3 is TGTGCCACCAGCCGGGCCCCCTTTAATGAAAAACTGTTTTTT. Translation: CATSRAPFNEKLFF.

V gene TRBV15 combines with J gene TRBJ1-2; TRBD1 agrees at 7 bases. This CDR3 comprises 15 residues. Germline CDR1 and CDR2: LNHNV and YYDKDF (reference sequence). V was clipped by 8 bases and J by 4 bases; unmatched bases: 13. The CDR3 region has the DNA TGTGCCACCGTCGACACTCGACAGGGAGGCTATGGCTACACCTTC. Protein product: CATVDTRQGGYGYTF.

The chain has TRBV6-5 and TRBJ1-1; possibly TRBD1 for D (5 bases). The CDR3 runs 13 residues. V lost 6 bases and J lost 1, with 9 bases in between. Germline V gene sequence: CDR1 MNHEY, CDR2 SVGAGI. The CDR3 loop reads CASRTTANTEAFF. CDR3 coding DNA: TGTGCCAGCAGAACGACAGCGAACACTGAAGCTTTCTTT.

The gene calls are TRBV19 and TRBJ2-3; D remains ambiguous. Germline values: CDR1 LNHDA, CDR2 SQIVND (reference sequence). The CDR3 length is 12 residues. V lost 6 bases to trimming and J lost 5 bases, with 9 bases between them. Written as DNA, the CDR3 is TGTGCCAGTAGCCCGGAGCGAGATACGCAGTATTTT. Its protein is CASSPERDTQYF.

The V call is TRBV5-5, the J call TRBJ1-2; a weak D match, TRBD1 (6 bases). The CDR3 extends over 14 amino acids. CDR1 is SGHKS and CDR2 is YYEKEE in the germline V gene (reference sequence). V lost 4 bases and J lost 2, with 12 bases in between. The CDR3 protein is CASSPEGGNYGYTF. For the CDR3, the DNA is TGTGCCAGCAGCCCTGAAGGGGGGAACTATGGCTACACCTTC.

The CDR3 DNA sequence: TGTGCCAGCAGCCCCGGCCGGACGGAAGTCTATGGCTACACCTTC. Translation: CASSPGRTEVYGYTF. The chain joins TRBV7-9 to TRBJ1-2, with D unresolved. This CDR3 spans 15 amino acids. Trimming cost V 5 bases and J 4 bases, with 17 bases left between them. Per the germline V gene, CDR1 is SEHNR and CDR2 is FQNEAQ (reference sequence).

Only one count was recorded for this clone. The chain recombines TRBV6-1 with TRBJ2-7; 7 nucleotides line up with TRBD2. V shed 5 bases, J shed 3 bases, and the junction held 10 bases outside the gene matches. This CDR3 has 15 amino acids. The germline CDR1 and CDR2 sequences are MNHNS and SASEGT. The CDR3 spells CASSPGTAGDYEQYF. CDR3 bases: TGTGCCAGCAGTCCCGGGACTGCGGGAGACTACGAGCAGTACTTC.

The gene calls are TRBV19 and TRBJ2-7; 8 bases match TRBD1. This CDR3 is 16 amino acids long. From germline, CDR1 is LNHDA and CDR2 SQIVND (reference sequence). The V gene end was trimmed by 4 bases and the J gene end by 3 bases; junction bases not matched to a gene: 11. CDR3 coding DNA: TGTGCCAGTAGTACCCAGGGGCAGGGGGCCTACTACGAGCAGTACTTC. Amino acids: CASSTQGQGAYYEQYF.

CDR3 in amino acids: CASSLATATNEKLFF. As DNA, the CDR3 is TGTGCCAGCAGCTTGGCCACTGCAACTAATGAAAAACTGTTTTTT. This chain connects TRBV5-4 to TRBJ1-4, with no clear D. Germline assignment: CDR1 SGHNT and CDR2 YYREEE (reference sequence). V gave up 0 bases and J gave up 0 bases, with 6 bases separating them. The CDR3 has 15 residues.

The chain combines TRBV5-4 with TRBJ2-7, with D hard to call. Germline lookup yields CDR1 SGHNT and CDR2 YYREEE (reference sequence). V lost 3 bases, J lost 5 bases, and 12 bases lay in between. The CDR3 has 13 residues. Here the CDR3 reads CASSSRSGNEQYF. CDR3 in DNA: TGTGCCAGCAGCTCTAGATCTGGGAACGAGCAGTACTTC.

A few counts support this clone. The rearrangement joins TRBV28 to TRBJ1-1; D not certain. The germline V gene has CDR1 MDHEN and CDR2 SYDVKM. V was trimmed by 7 bases and J by 9 bases, leaving 15 bases between them. The CDR3 is made up of 12 amino acids. The CDR3 DNA reads TGTGCCAGCAAGGCAGGATTAAGAAAAGCTTTCTTT. It yields the protein CASKAGLRKAFF.

There are a few counts of this clone. V is TRBV13 and J is TRBJ2-7; TRBD1 aligns across 7 bases. Looked up from germline, CDR1 is PRHDT and CDR2 is FYEKMQ (reference sequence). The CDR3 runs 12 residues. V lost 10 bases to trimming and J lost 6 bases; unmatched junction nucleotides: 9. The CDR3 protein is CATTGESCEQYF. CDR3 nucleotide sequence: TGTGCCACTACAGGGGAAAGTTGCGAGCAGTACTTC.

The chain joins TRBV2 to TRBJ2-4; D not certain. The V end lost 3 bases, the J end lost 7 bases, and 7 bases lay between the germline ends. The CDR3 contains 12 residues. Germline values: CDR1 SNHLY, CDR2 FYNNEI. The CDR3: CASSDSENIQYF. CDR3 DNA sequence: TGTGCCAGCAGTGACAGTGAGAACATTCAGTACTTC.

The J gene is TRBJ1-2, the V gene TRBV7-8; D ambiguous. The CDR3 extends over 14 amino acids. V dropped 2 bases and J dropped 3 bases, with 10 bases sitting between them. CDR1 is SGHVS, CDR2 FQNEAQ, per germline. The CDR3, as DNA: TGTGCCAGCAGCTTACGTGGGCAGGACTATGGCTACACCTTC. This gives the protein CASSLRGQDYGYTF. Based on the CDR3 plus reference TRBV7-8 and TRBJ1-2, the full variable domain is GAGVSQSPRYKVAKRGQDVALRCDPISGHVSLFWYQQALGQGPEFLTYFQNEAQLDKSGLPSDRFFAERPEGSVSTLKIQRTQQEDSAVYLCASSLRGQDYGYTFGSGTRLTVV.

This clone has more than one count but fewer than ten. The V call is TRBV29-1, the J call TRBJ2-3; D is ambiguous. The V gene's germline CDR1 is SQVTM and CDR2 ANQGSEA. The CDR3 has 16 residues. Between the trimmed V and J ends, which lost 1 base and 3 bases, there was a span of 17 bases. CDR3 DNA: TGCAGCGTTGAAGGGAAGCGTAGATCAGGAACAGATACGCAGTATTTT. This gives the protein CSVEGKRRSGTDTQYF.